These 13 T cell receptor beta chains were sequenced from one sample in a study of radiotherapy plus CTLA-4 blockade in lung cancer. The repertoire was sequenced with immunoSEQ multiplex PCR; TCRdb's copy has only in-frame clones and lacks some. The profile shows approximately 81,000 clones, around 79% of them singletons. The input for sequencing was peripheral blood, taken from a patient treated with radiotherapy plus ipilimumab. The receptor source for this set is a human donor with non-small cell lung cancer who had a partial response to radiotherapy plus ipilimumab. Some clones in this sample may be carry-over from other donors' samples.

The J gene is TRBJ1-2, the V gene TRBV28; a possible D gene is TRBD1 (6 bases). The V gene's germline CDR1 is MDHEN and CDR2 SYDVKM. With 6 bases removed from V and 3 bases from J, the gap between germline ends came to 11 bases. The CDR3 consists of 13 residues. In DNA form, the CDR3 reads TGTGCCAGCAGAGGGACAACCTACTATGGCTACACCTTC. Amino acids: CASRGTTYYGYTF.

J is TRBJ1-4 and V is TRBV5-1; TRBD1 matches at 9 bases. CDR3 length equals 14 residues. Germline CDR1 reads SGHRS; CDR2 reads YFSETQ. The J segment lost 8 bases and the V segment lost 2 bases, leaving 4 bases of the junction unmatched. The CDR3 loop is CASSLQGAQEKLFF. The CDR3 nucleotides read TGCGCCAGCAGCTTACAGGGGGCACAGGAAAAACTGTTTTTT.

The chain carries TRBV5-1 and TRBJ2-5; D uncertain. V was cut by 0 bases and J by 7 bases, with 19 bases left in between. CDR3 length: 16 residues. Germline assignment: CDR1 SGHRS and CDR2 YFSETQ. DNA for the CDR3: TGCGCCAGCAGCTTGGCATGGCAGCAAGATTCGGGGACCCAGTACTTC. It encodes CASSLAWQQDSGTQYF.

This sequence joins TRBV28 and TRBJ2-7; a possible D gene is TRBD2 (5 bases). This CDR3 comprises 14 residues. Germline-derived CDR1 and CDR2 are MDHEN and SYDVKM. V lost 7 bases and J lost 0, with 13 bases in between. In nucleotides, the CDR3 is TGTGCCAGCACTACTTCCGGGGTCTCCTACGAGCAGTACTTC. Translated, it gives CASTTSGVSYEQYF.

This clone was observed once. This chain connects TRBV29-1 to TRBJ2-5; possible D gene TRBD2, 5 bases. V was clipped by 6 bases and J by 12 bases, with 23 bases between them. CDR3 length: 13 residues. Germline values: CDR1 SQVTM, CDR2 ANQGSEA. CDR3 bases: TGCAGCGTCGCCCCCGGGATGGACGGGCACAAGTACTTC. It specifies CSVAPGMDGHKYF. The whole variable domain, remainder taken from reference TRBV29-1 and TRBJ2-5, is SAVISQKPSRDICQRGTSLTIQCQVDSQVTMMFWYRQQPGQSLTLIATANQGSEATYESGFVIDKFPISRPNLTFSTLTVSNMSPEDSSIYLCSVAPGMDGHKYFGPGTRLLVL.

The CDR3 here is CASSSQRETQYF. In DNA, the CDR3 is TGTGCCAGCAGTTCCCAGCGGGAGACCCAGTACTTC. The chain couples TRBV6-6 to TRBJ2-5; tentative D call: TRBD2 (5 bases). Trimming took 4 bases from V and 5 from J, leaving 8 bases between them. The CDR3 extends over 12 amino acids. Germline V CDR1 and CDR2: MNHNY, SVGAGI (reference sequence).

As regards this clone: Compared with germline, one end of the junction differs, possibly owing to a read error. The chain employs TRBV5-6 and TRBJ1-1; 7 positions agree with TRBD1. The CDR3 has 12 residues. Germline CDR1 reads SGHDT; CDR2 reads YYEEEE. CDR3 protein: CASSLIVGQNVF. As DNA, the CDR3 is TGTGCCAGCAGCTTGATCGTGGGACAGAACGTTTTT.

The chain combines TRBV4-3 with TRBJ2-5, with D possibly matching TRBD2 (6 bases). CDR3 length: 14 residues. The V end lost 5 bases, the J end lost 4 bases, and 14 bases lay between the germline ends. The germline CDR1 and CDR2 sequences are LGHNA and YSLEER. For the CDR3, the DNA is TGCGCCAGCAGCATGGAACTAGCCGTAGAGACCCAGTACTTC. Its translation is CASSMELAVETQYF.

The CDR3 is CASSQSRDRGYTF. For the CDR3, the DNA is TGCGCCAGCAGCCAATCAAGAGATCGGGGCTACACCTTC. The V call is TRBV4-1, the J call TRBJ1-2; D not certain. Trimming stripped 2 bases from V and 8 bases from J, with 12 bases between. CDR1 is MGHRA, CDR2 YSYEKL, per germline. The CDR3 is 13 residues long.

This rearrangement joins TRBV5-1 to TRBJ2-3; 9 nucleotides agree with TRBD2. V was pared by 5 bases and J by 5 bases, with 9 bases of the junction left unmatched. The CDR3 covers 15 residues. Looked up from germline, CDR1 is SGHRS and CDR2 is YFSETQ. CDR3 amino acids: CASSLSGRSIDTQYF. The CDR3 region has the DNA TGCGCCAGCAGTTTAAGCGGGAGGAGTATAGATACGCAGTATTTT.

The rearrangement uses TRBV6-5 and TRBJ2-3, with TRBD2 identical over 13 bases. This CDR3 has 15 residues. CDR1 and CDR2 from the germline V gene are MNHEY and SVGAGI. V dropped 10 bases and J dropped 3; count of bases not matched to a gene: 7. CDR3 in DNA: TGTGCCACCAAACTAGCGGGAGGGGGAACAGATACGCAGTATTTT. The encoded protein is CATKLAGGGTDTQYF.

CDR3 DNA: TGCGCCAGCAGCATCTCAAGTGACAGAAATTACGAGCAGTACTTC. This gives the protein CASSISSDRNYEQYF. The chain combines TRBV5-1 with TRBJ2-7, with TRBD1 as a possible D gene (5 bases). Germline values: CDR1 SGHRS, CDR2 YFSETQ. The CDR3 is made up of 15 amino acids. Trimming shortened V by 4 bases and J by 4 bases, and 18 bases separated the two germline ends. Full variable domain (remainder filled in from reference TRBV5-1 and TRBJ2-7): KAGVTQTPRYLIKTRGQQVTLSCSPISGHRSVSWYQQTPGQGLQFLFEYFSETQRNKGNFPGRFSGRQFSNSRSEMNVSTLELGDSALYLCASSISSDRNYEQYFGPGTRLTVT.

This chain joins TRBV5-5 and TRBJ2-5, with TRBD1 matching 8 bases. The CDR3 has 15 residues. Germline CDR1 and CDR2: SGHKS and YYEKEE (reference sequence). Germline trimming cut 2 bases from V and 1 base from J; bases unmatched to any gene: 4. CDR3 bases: TGTGCCAGCAGCTTCCTACAGGGGGTCCAAGAGACCCAGTACTTC. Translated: CASSFLQGVQETQYF.